This T cell receptor (beta chain) was identified during a study of molecular identifiers for immune sequencing clone quantification. In the sort, naive CD8 T cells were defined as CD8+CD4-CCR7+CD45RA+. The CDR3 consists of 14 residues. Germline CDR1 is SGDLS and CDR2 is YYNGEE. A word on this clonotype: Its antigen is still unknown. A much larger clone is a single base away; this may be a read error.

Regarding the study as a whole: Should identical TCR molecules share a barcode, the sizes of highly expanded clones could be underestimated. The share of molecules held by clones above 20 RNA copies was over 98% in effector cells and under 1% in naive cells.

For bulk TCR libraries, previously described methods and listed TCR primers were used. TCRdb itself ran the PCR reads through MiXCR, one entry per CDR3 protein. The sample lists roughly 320,000 distinct CDR3 sequences, 20% to 25% occurring once. Sequencing was carried out using naive CD8+ T cells from blood, with Jurkat cell RNA spiked in. The subset: FACS-sorted CD8+CD4-CCR7+CD45RA+ naive T cells. The chain joins TRBV9 to TRBJ1-1; tentative D call: TRBD1 (6 bases). The receptor's source is a human donor in good health. Some libraries in this study had Jurkat cell RNA spiked in. The CDR3 loop is CVSSVAGGHTEAFF. CDR3 DNA: TGTGTCAGCAGCGTAGCCGGGGGCCACACTGAAGCTTTCTTT.